The 11 T cell receptor beta chains given below trace back to one sample, sequenced in a study of shared clonotypes between healthy human individuals. The repertoire was sequenced with immunoSEQ multiplex PCR; TCRdb's copy has only in-frame clones and lacks some. The profile shows around 2.5 million clones, roughly 93% of them singletons. The sample was naive CD4+ T cells from PBMCs. Noted subset: CD45RA+ positively selected. Receptor source: a man between 18 and 35 years old in good health. Some clones in this sample may be carry-over from other donors' samples.

The V and J genes are TRBV30 and TRBJ1-1, with D tentatively TRBD1 (5 bases). Between the trimmed V and J ends, which lost 6 bases and 0 bases, there was a span of 11 bases. This CDR3 spans 13 amino acids. The germline V gene has CDR1 GTSNPN and CDR2 SVGIG (reference sequence). CDR3 region: CACRTGLNTEAFF. CDR3 nucleotides: TGTGCCTGCCGAACAGGTTTGAACACTGAAGCTTTCTTT.

The chain joins TRBV28 to TRBJ1-2; 10 bases align to TRBD1. The germline CDR1 and CDR2 sequences are MDHEN and SYDVKM. This CDR3 region has 15 residues. The ends lost 3 bases at V and 6 bases at J; junction bases unmatched: 7. In nucleotides, the CDR3 is TGTGCCAGCAGTTTTTGGACAGGGGGTTCCGATGGCTACACCTTC. Translated: CASSFWTGGSDGYTF.

This chain joins TRBV6-5 and TRBJ2-5; the match to TRBD1 covers 8 bases. Germline loops: CDR1 MNHEY, CDR2 SVGAGI. The CDR3 length is 15 residues. J lost 0 bases, V lost 6 bases, and 6 bases had no gene match. The CDR3 bases are TGTGCCAGCAGGGCGGGACAGGCAAACCAAGAGACCCAGTACTTC. Amino acid sequence: CASRAGQANQETQYF.

Here the CDR3 reads CATSRTRNTEAFF. Written as DNA, the CDR3 is TGTGCCACCAGCAGGACGAGGAACACTGAAGCTTTCTTT. The chain combines TRBV15 with TRBJ1-1, with D uncertain. Trimming took 3 bases from V and 1 from J, leaving 6 bases between them. Germline assignment: CDR1 LNHNV and CDR2 YYDKDF (reference sequence). The length of the CDR3 is 13 residues.

J is TRBJ2-7 and V is TRBV14; 7 bases are shared with TRBD2. Germline V lookup: CDR1 SGHDN, CDR2 FVKESK. V gave up 4 bases and J gave up 7 bases; unmatched junction bases: 7. The CDR3 totals 13 residues. CDR3 loop: CASSPRGVREQYF. CDR3 sequence (DNA): TGTGCCAGCAGCCCCCGGGGGGTACGGGAGCAGTACTTC.

The gene calls are TRBV30 and TRBJ2-2; D may be TRBD2 (7 bases). The CDR3 spans 11 residues. Germline V lookup: CDR1 GTSNPN, CDR2 SVGIG (reference sequence). Here the CDR3 DNA reads TGTGGTCACGGGGGGCCCGGGGAGCTGTTTTTT. Translated, it gives CGHGGPGELFF. The full variable domain, in which reference TRBV30 and TRBJ2-2 provide the parts outside the CDR3, is SQTIHQWPATLVQPVGSPLSLECTVEGTSNPNLYWYRQAAGRGLQLLFYSVGIGQISSEVPQNLSASRPQDRQFILSSKKLLLSDSGFYLCGHGGPGELFFGEGSRLTVL.

The chain uses TRBV5-1 and TRBJ2-1; the match to TRBD1 covers 7 bases. With V trimmed by 4 bases and J by 1 base, 5 bases remained unmatched. This CDR3 comprises 15 residues. From germline, CDR1 is SGHRS and CDR2 YFSETQ. The DNA for the CDR3 is TGCGCCAGCAGCCTCACAGGGGTGTCCTACAATGAGCAGTTCTTC. Its translation: CASSLTGVSYNEQFF.

This chain links TRBV7-9 with TRBJ1-4; 8 bases line up with TRBD1. Germline V gene lookup returns CDR1 SEHNR and CDR2 FQNEAQ (reference sequence). The CDR3 sequence is 18 residues long. The V and J ends lost 5 bases and 0 bases, in that order; junction bases with no gene match: 11. In nucleotides, the CDR3 is TGTGCCAGCAGCCGGTCAACAGGGGGGGCGTCAACTAATGAAAAACTGTTTTTT. Protein product: CASSRSTGGASTNEKLFF. Using reference TRBV7-9 and TRBJ1-4 for the parts outside the CDR3, the full variable domain is DTGVSQNPRHKITKRGQNVTFRCDPISEHNRLYWYRQTLGQGPEFLTYFQNEAQLEKSRLLSDRFSAERPKGSFSTLEIQRTEQGDSAMYLCASSRSTGGASTNEKLFFGSGTQLSVL.

This sequence joins TRBV13 and TRBJ2-4; unclear D gene. The ends were cut back, 4 bases at V and 9 bases at J, with 16 bases in the middle. Germline lookup yields CDR1 PRHDT and CDR2 FYEKMQ (reference sequence). This CDR3 has 14 amino acids. The CDR3 spells CASSSWPGDGIQYF. As DNA, the CDR3 is TGTGCCAGCAGCTCCTGGCCTGGAGACGGCATTCAGTACTTC. Variable domain in full (rest from reference TRBV13 and TRBJ2-4): AAGVIQSPRHLIKEKRETATLKCYPIPRHDTVYWYQQGPGQDPQFLISFYEKMQSDKGSIPDRFSAQQFSDYHSELNMSSLELGDSALYFCASSSWPGDGIQYFGAGTRLSVL.

The V gene is TRBV6-1, the J gene TRBJ2-7; no clear D. From germline, CDR1 is MNHNS and CDR2 SASEGT. The CDR3 length is 14 residues. Trimming stripped 7 bases from V and 4 bases from J, with 17 bases between. The CDR3 is CASTRSARFYEQYF. Written as DNA, the CDR3 is TGTGCCAGCACGAGGTCGGCTAGGTTTTACGAGCAGTACTTC.

This chain connects TRBV15 to TRBJ2-1; D unclear. This CDR3 is built from 14 residues. Trimming removed 1 base at V and 3 bases at J, with 7 bases between. Germline values: CDR1 LNHNV, CDR2 YYDKDF (reference sequence). The CDR3 sequence is CATSRGHRYNEQFF. The DNA of the CDR3 is TGTGCCACCAGCAGAGGACACCGCTACAATGAGCAGTTCTTC.